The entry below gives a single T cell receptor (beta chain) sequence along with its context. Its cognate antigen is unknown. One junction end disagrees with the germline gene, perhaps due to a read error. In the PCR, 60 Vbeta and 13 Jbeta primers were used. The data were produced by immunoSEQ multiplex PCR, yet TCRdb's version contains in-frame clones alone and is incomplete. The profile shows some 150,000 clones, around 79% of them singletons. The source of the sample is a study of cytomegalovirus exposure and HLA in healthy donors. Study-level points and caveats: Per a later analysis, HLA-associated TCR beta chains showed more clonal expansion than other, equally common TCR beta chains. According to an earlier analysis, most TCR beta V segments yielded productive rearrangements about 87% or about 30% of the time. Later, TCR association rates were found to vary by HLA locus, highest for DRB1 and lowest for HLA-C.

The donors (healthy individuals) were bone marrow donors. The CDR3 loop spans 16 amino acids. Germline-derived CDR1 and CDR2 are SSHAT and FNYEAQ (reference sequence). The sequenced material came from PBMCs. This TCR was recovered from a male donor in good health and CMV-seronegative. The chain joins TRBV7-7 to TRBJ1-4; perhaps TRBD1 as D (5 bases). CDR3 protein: CASSLGKGAQNEKLFF. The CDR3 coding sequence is TGTGCTAGCAGCTTAGGGAAAGGGGCCCAGAATGAAAAACTGTTTTTT.